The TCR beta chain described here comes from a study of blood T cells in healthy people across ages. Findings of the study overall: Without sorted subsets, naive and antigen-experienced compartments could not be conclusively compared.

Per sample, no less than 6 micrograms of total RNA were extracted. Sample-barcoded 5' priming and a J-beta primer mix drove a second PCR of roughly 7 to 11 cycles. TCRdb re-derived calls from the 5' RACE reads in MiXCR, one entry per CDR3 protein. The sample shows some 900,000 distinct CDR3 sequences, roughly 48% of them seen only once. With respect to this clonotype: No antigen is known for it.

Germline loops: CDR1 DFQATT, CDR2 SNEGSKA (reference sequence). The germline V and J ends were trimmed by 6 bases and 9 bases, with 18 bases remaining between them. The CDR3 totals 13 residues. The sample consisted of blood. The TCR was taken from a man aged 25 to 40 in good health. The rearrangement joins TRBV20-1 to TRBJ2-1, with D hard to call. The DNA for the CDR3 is TGCAGTGCCTCCCGTAGGGATTCCGTTGAGCAGTTCTTC. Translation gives CSASRRDSVEQFF.